The entry that follows covers one T cell receptor beta chain sequence. Its antigen remains unidentified. The sample originates from a study of Ad26.COV2.S vaccination and SARS-CoV-2 variants. Study information: In the study, Ad26.COV2.S was injected intramuscularly once, or twice 56 days apart. Study findings and constraints: Across vaccine and placebo recipients, the breadth of non-spike TCRs was similar.

Sample treatment: about 20 received Ad26.COV2.S at low or high dose, single or two shots; five or six received placebo; per-sample allocation not given. Sampling occurred on day 63 after the first vaccine or placebo injection. Recruitment in Boston yielded a donor of adult age, 18-55 years. Using immunoSEQ multiplex PCR, the repertoire was profiled, and TCRdb retains in-frame clones only, with some absent. The sample includes hundreds of thousands of clones, 80% to 95% of them seen just once. The germline CDR1 and CDR2 sequences are MNHEY and SMNVEV (reference sequence). The CDR3 contains 13 residues. Trimming shortened V by 3 bases and J by 4 bases, and 8 bases separated the two germline ends.

The chain combines TRBV27 with TRBJ2-3; D is unresolved. Sequencing was performed on peripheral blood, taken in a trial of Ad26.COV2.S vaccine versus placebo. This receptor was obtained from a person aged 18-65 years who received the Ad26.COV2.S COVID-19 vaccine or a placebo. The CDR3 region is CASSLFRADTQYF. The CDR3 coding sequence is TGTGCCAGCAGTTTGTTCAGAGCAGATACGCAGTATTTT.